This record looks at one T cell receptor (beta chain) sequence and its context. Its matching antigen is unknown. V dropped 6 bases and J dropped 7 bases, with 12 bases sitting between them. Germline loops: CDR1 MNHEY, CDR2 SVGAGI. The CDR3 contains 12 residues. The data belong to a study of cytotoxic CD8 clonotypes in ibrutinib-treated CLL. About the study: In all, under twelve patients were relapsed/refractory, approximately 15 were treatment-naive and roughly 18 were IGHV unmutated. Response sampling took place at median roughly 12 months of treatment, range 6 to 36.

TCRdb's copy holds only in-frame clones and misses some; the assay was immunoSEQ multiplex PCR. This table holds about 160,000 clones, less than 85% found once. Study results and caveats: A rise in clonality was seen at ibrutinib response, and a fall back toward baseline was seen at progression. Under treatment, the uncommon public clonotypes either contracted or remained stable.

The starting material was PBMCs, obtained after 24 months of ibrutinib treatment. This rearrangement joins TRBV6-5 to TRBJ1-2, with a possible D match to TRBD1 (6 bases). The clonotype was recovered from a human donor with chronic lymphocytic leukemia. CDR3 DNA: TGTGCCAGCAGCCAAGGGGGTATTGGCTACACCTTC. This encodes CASSQGGIGYTF.